This T cell receptor (beta chain) was profiled in a study of blood T cell repertoires in COVID-19. Study context: Whether acute or convalescent, the COVID-19 samples came from the United States, Italy and Spain. PBMCs, B-cell-depleted T cells, or T cells provided the cDNA or gDNA that made up the material.

Methods used by the authors: By means of reference gene primer amplification, nucleated cell counts were estimated. Sequencing used immunoSEQ multiplex PCR; TCRdb keeps in-frame clones, though not all of them. Clonal size and the V and J genes are those of that table, whereas D and trimming came from the DNA. In the table there are approximately 89,000 clones, 87% of which are singletons. The CDR3 loop spans 13 amino acids. Trimming left V 4 bases short and J 3 bases short, with 9 bases between. Germline CDR1 SGHTA, CDR2 FQGNSA. Sequencing used peripheral blood. The clonotype comes from a man in his 70s with acute or convalescent COVID-19. This sequence joins TRBV7-2 and TRBJ2-5; TRBD2 might be the D (5 bases). CDR3 sequence (DNA): TGTGCCAGCAGCTCGCCGGGAAAAGAGACCCAGTACTTC. Translation gives CASSSPGKETQYF.